These 16 T cell receptor beta chains share one sample of origin, sequenced in a study of CD8 T cells in ankylosing spondylitis. Via MiXCR, TCRdb re-called the 5' RACE reads, giving one row per CDR3 protein. This table holds 250,000 to 400,000 distinct CDR3 sequences, roughly 12% found once. Sample: blood, either unsorted or a sorted T cell fraction (not recorded which). The receptors originated from a female donor with ankylosing spondylitis or in good health (not recorded which).

This clonotype occurred a few times. V is TRBV10-3 and J is TRBJ2-2, with D perhaps TRBD1 (6 bases). In germline, CDR1 is ENHRY, CDR2 SYGVKD. The CDR3 has 15 residues. With 6 bases removed from V and 4 bases from J, the gap between germline ends came to 15 bases. CDR3 DNA: TGTGCCATCAGAAGACAGGCGAGCGGCACCGGGGAGCTGTTTTTT. Amino acids: CAIRRQASGTGELFF.

At least ten counts were recorded for this clonotype. This chain joins TRBV27 and TRBJ2-2; D ambiguous. Germline V gene data show CDR1 as MNHEY and CDR2 as SMNVEV (reference sequence). V was trimmed by 6 bases and J by 5 bases, leaving 7 bases between them. CDR3 length: 12 amino acids. The CDR3 sequence is CASSQSTGELFF. CDR3 nucleotide sequence: TGTGCCAGCAGCCAGAGTACCGGGGAGCTGTTTTTT.

At least ten counts were recorded for this clonotype. The rearrangement uses TRBV5-1 and TRBJ2-5; the D is unclear. In germline, CDR1 is SGHRS, CDR2 YFSETQ. The CDR3 is 14 amino acids. Between the trimmed V and J ends, which lost 0 bases and 5 bases, there was a span of 11 bases. The CDR3 loop reads CASSLDFPRETQYF. The CDR3 nucleotides read TGCGCCAGCAGCTTGGATTTCCCCCGGGAGACCCAGTACTTC.

This clonotype was seen at least ten times. The J gene is TRBJ1-1, the V gene TRBV5-5; 7 bases are a match to TRBD1. CDR1 and CDR2 (germline): SGHKS, YYEKEE (reference sequence). With 3 bases clipped from V and 5 bases from J, the junction kept 13 bases outside the gene matches. This CDR3 region has 16 residues. CDR3: CASSSNPNRGGTEAFF. CDR3 sequence (DNA): TGTGCCAGCAGCTCAAATCCGAACAGGGGAGGTACTGAAGCTTTCTTT.

This clonotype turned up a few times. This chain connects TRBV12-3 or TRBV12-4 to TRBJ1-2; 8 nucleotides line up with TRBD1. V lost 6 bases and J lost 8; bases outside the gene matches: 14. CDR3 length: 15 amino acids. As DNA, the CDR3 is TGTGCCAGCAGGGGGCAGGGCAGGGGGCAAGGCGGCTACACCTTC. Encoded protein: CASRGQGRGQGGYTF.

The rearrangement links TRBV20-1 to TRBJ1-1; D remains ambiguous. Trimming stripped 0 bases from V and 5 bases from J, with 13 bases between. This CDR3 is 14 amino acids long. Germline lookup yields CDR1 DFQATT and CDR2 SNEGSKA (reference sequence). The CDR3 here is CSARENSLGTEAFF. DNA for the CDR3: TGCAGTGCTAGAGAGAACAGCTTGGGAACTGAAGCTTTCTTT.

In this sample, this clonotype turned up many times. The genes are TRBV5-1 and TRBJ2-5, with unresolved D. The CDR3 covers 13 residues. The germline V and J ends were trimmed by 5 bases and 2 bases, with 10 bases remaining between them. CDR1 SGHRS and CDR2 YFSETQ come from the germline V gene. The CDR3 sequence is CASSGERQETQYF. CDR3 nucleotides: TGCGCCAGCAGTGGAGAGCGACAAGAGACCCAGTACTTC.

A few counts support this clonotype. V and J are TRBV6-1 and TRBJ2-7; 10 bases agree with TRBD1. The CDR3 covers 16 residues. Germline CDR1 is MNHNS and CDR2 is SASEGT. Losses at the gene ends were 6 bases for V and 5 bases for J; bases not matched to a gene: 13. The CDR3 loop reads CASSQEWGTGVNEQYF. DNA of the CDR3: TGTGCCAGCAGCCAAGAGTGGGGGACAGGGGTCAACGAGCAGTACTTC.

V gene TRBV7-2 combines with J gene TRBJ2-2; 15 positions agree with TRBD2. CDR1 and CDR2 from the germline V gene are SGHTA and FQGNSA. This CDR3 has 15 residues. Trimming at V came to 5 bases and at J to 8 bases, leaving 3 bases not matched to a gene. In nucleotides, the CDR3 is TGTGCCAGCAGCGTGGGACTAGCGGGAGGAGGGGAGCTGTTTTTT. It translates to CASSVGLAGGGELFF.

This clonotype was counted ten times or more. This chain connects TRBV5-1 to TRBJ1-5; tentative D call: TRBD1 (5 bases). The CDR3 is 14 residues long. With 0 bases removed from V and 7 bases from J, the gap between germline ends came to 11 bases. CDR1 is SGHRS and CDR2 is YFSETQ in the germline V gene. The CDR3 bases are TGCGCCAGCAGCTTGGGGTCGGGGGGGCAGCCCCAGCATTTT. It translates to CASSLGSGGQPQHF.

Many counts were recorded for this clonotype. The CDR3 sequence: CSVENMYGDDINEQFF. CDR3 nucleotide sequence: TGCAGCGTTGAAAATATGTACGGGGATGATATCAATGAGCAGTTCTTC. The chain uses TRBV29-1 and TRBJ2-1; D is perhaps TRBD2 (5 bases). Trimming cost V 2 bases and J 6 bases, with 20 bases left between them. This CDR3 region has 16 residues. CDR1 is SQVTM and CDR2 is ANQGSEA in the germline V gene.

This clonotype has more than one count but fewer than ten. V is TRBV7-9 and J is TRBJ1-6; D is unresolved. Trimming pared 3 bases from V and 7 bases from J, leaving 7 bases between. The germline V gene has CDR1 SEHNR and CDR2 FQNEAQ (reference sequence). This CDR3 region has 13 residues. CDR3: CASSLDANSPLHF. In nucleotides, the CDR3 is TGTGCCAGCAGCTTGGACGCAAATTCACCCCTCCACTTT.

This clonotype was seen ten or more times. The rearrangement joins TRBV20-1 to TRBJ2-7, with 10 bases lining up with TRBD2. From germline, CDR1 is DFQATT and CDR2 SNEGSKA (reference sequence). The CDR3 contains 13 residues. V was clipped by 6 bases and J by 11 bases; unmatched bases: 13. The CDR3 reads CSARGLATSREYF. In nucleotides, the CDR3 is TGCAGTGCCAGGGGACTAGCGACCTCTCGGGAGTACTTC.

This clonotype was recorded many times. V usage is TRBV29-1 and J usage is TRBJ2-7; D may be TRBD2 (5 bases). The CDR3 has 13 residues. Germline V CDR1 and CDR2: SQVTM, ANQGSEA. The V end was cut by 0 bases, the J end by 6 bases, with 12 bases between. Here the CDR3 reads CSVEDPRRSEQYF. CDR3 in DNA: TGCAGCGTTGAAGATCCCCGGAGGAGCGAGCAGTACTTC.

This clonotype was seen a few times. For the CDR3, the DNA is TGTGCCACCGTTGGTAGGGCGAACACTGAAGCTTTCTTT. Its protein product is CATVGRANTEAFF. The chain couples TRBV5-5 to TRBJ1-1; no definite D call. V was clipped by 9 bases and J by 1 base, with 13 bases between them. The CDR3 loop spans 13 amino acids. CDR1 SGHKS and CDR2 YYEKEE come from the germline V gene (reference sequence). Combining the CDR3 with reference TRBV5-5 and TRBJ1-1 gives the whole variable domain DAGVTQSPTHLIKTRGQQVTLRCSPISGHKSVSWYQQVLGQGPQFIFQYYEKEERGRGNFPDRFSARQFPNYSSELNVNALLLGDSALYLCATVGRANTEAFFGQGTRLTVV.

The chain combines TRBV18 with TRBJ1-2; maybe TRBD1 (5 bases). CDR1 is KGHSH and CDR2 is LQKENI in the germline V gene. CDR3 length: 17 amino acids. Trimming cost V 3 bases and J 0 bases, with 17 bases left between them. The DNA of the CDR3 is TGTGCCAGCTCACCGTTCGGGGCCTCTACTTCTAACTATGGCTACACCTTC. This encodes CASSPFGASTSNYGYTF.